Below, 10 T cell receptor beta chains from the same sample are listed, as sequenced in a study of beta chain features in type 1 diabetes. cDNA synthesis used the whole RNA isolate, giving expressed TCRB sequences. Clones were read by immunoSEQ multiplex PCR, and TCRdb kept only the in-frame ones, dropping some. This table has 600,000 to 650,000 clones, around 15% appearing once. The specimen sequenced was naive CD4+ T cells from blood. The receptors were gathered from a man between 18 and 35 years old in good health.

This chain links TRBV18 with TRBJ1-2; a possible D gene is TRBD1 (6 bases). CDR1 and CDR2 (germline): KGHSH, LQKENI. This CDR3 contains 15 residues. Trimming took 5 bases from V and 4 from J, leaving 17 bases between them. Here the CDR3 DNA reads TGTGCCAGCTCAACCCTTGGACAGTTTCTCTATGGCTACACCTTC. Residues: CASSTLGQFLYGYTF. The variable domain in full, with the rest retrieved from reference TRBV18 and TRBJ1-2, is NAGVMQNPRHLVRRRGQEARLRCSPMKGHSHVYWYRQLPEEGLKFMVYLQKENIIDESGMPKERFSAEFPKEGPSILRIQQVVRGDSAAYFCASSTLGQFLYGYTFGSGTRLTVV.

This sequence joins TRBV7-8 and TRBJ2-1; the D gene is possibly TRBD2 (6 bases). This CDR3 spans 14 amino acids. CDR1 is SGHVS, CDR2 FQNEAQ, per germline. V dropped 2 bases and J dropped 7 bases, with 12 bases sitting between them. The CDR3 DNA reads TGTGCCAGCAGCTTATACGGTCGGGAGAATGAGCAGTTCTTC. Protein sequence: CASSLYGRENEQFF.

The chain employs TRBV6-1 and TRBJ1-5; the match to TRBD1 covers 7 bases. In germline, CDR1 is MNHNS, CDR2 SASEGT. The CDR3 length is 15 residues. J lost 3 bases, V lost 6 bases, and 8 bases had no gene match. CDR3: CASRLAGGNNQPQHF. CDR3 bases: TGTGCCAGCAGGTTAGCAGGGGGGAACAATCAGCCCCAGCATTTT.

This clone was seen more than once but under ten times. J is TRBJ2-1 and V is TRBV11-2; D possibly corresponds to TRBD1 (5 bases). CDR1 and CDR2 from the germline V gene are SGHAT and FQNNGV. The CDR3 is 15 amino acids. Trimming pared 8 bases from V and 6 bases from J, leaving 20 bases between. CDR3 nucleotides: TGTGCCAGCGGATCCCGTGGGGCCACCCCCAATGAGCAGTTCTTC. Translated: CASGSRGATPNEQFF.

This clone was seen only a few times. This chain links TRBV4-2 with TRBJ2-4, with 12 bases identical to TRBD2. CDR1 and CDR2 from the germline V gene are LGHNA and YNFKEQ. There are 17 residues in the CDR3. The ends lost 2 bases at V and 9 bases at J; junction bases unmatched: 11. CDR3 sequence: CASSQMTSGGSQGIQYF. The CDR3, as DNA: TGTGCCAGCAGCCAAATGACTAGCGGGGGCAGTCAGGGCATTCAGTACTTC.

V usage is TRBV13 and J usage is TRBJ2-3, with unresolved D. The CDR3 extends over 15 amino acids. Germline CDR1 is PRHDT and CDR2 is FYEKMQ (reference sequence). Between the trimmed V and J ends, which lost 0 bases and 1 base, there was a span of 8 bases. The CDR3 DNA follows: TGTGCCAGCAGCTTAGGCGAGGCTCGCACAGATACGCAGTATTTT. This sequence encodes CASSLGEARTDTQYF.

V is TRBV11-2 and J is TRBJ1-2; a weak D match, TRBD1 (6 bases). CDR3 length equals 13 residues. Germline CDR1 and CDR2: SGHAT and FQNNGV. Trimming removed 7 bases at V and 7 bases at J, with 16 bases between. CDR3 coding DNA: TGTGCCAGCACGGTGTGGGGGCCCACTGGCTACACCTTC. Its translation: CASTVWGPTGYTF. The full variable domain, in which reference TRBV11-2 and TRBJ1-2 provide the parts outside the CDR3, is EAGVAQSPRYKIIEKRQSVAFWCNPISGHATLYWYQQILGQGPKLLIQFQNNGVVDDSQLPKDRFSAERLKGVDSTLKIQPAKLEDSAVYLCASTVWGPTGYTFGSGTRLTVV.

This clone has more than one count but fewer than ten. J is TRBJ1-2 and V is TRBV14; TRBD1 might be the D (6 bases). The CDR3 consists of 14 residues. Germline assignment: CDR1 SGHDN and CDR2 FVKESK. Trimming took off 5 bases at V and 3 bases at J, with 13 bases between the two ends. CDR3 sequence (DNA): TGTGCCAGCAGCAAACGACAGGCCGACTATGGCTACACCTTC. This gives the protein CASSKRQADYGYTF.

The gene calls are TRBV25-1 and TRBJ1-4, with D possibly matching TRBD1 (5 bases). The CDR3 totals 13 residues. With 5 bases removed from V and 8 bases from J, the gap between germline ends came to 12 bases. Germline V gives CDR1 MGHDK, CDR2 SYGVNS. In DNA, the CDR3 is TGTGCCAGCAGTTATCGGGACGGAGAAAAACTGTTTTTT. Its translation is CASSYRDGEKLFF.

A few counts support this clone. This chain connects TRBV6-5 to TRBJ1-2, with D perhaps TRBD1 (6 bases). Between the trimmed V and J ends, which lost 10 bases and 8 bases, there was a span of 14 bases. Per germline, CDR1 MNHEY and CDR2 SVGAGI. The CDR3 extends over 11 amino acids. This CDR3 is CATSDRGGYTF. The CDR3 region has the DNA TGTGCCACCTCCGATAGGGGGGGCTACACCTTC.